The text below deals with one T cell receptor (beta chain). A second PCR of roughly 7 to 11 cycles used a sample-barcoded 5' primer and a J-beta primer mix. Tags on each cDNA molecule came from a template-switch adaptor with 12 random nucleotides. TCRdb reanalysed the 5' RACE reads using MiXCR and keeps one entry per CDR3 protein. Here the sample spans about 1.4 million distinct CDR3 sequences, approximately 63% being singletons. This specimen comes from a study of blood T cells in healthy people across ages. No fewer than 6 million PBMCs went into each sample. Trimming stripped 0 bases from V and 8 bases from J, with 22 bases between. CDR1 and CDR2 (germline): LGHDT, YNNKEL (reference sequence). The CDR3 extends over 17 amino acids.

Sequencing was performed on blood. The receptor was derived from a man between 18 and 35 years old in good health. The V and J genes are TRBV3-1 and TRBJ1-2; maybe TRBD1 (6 bases). In DNA form, the CDR3 reads TGTGCCAGCAGCCAAGATGTATGGAGGACAGCCAGCTACGGCTACACCTTC. As protein: CASSQDVWRTASYGYTF.